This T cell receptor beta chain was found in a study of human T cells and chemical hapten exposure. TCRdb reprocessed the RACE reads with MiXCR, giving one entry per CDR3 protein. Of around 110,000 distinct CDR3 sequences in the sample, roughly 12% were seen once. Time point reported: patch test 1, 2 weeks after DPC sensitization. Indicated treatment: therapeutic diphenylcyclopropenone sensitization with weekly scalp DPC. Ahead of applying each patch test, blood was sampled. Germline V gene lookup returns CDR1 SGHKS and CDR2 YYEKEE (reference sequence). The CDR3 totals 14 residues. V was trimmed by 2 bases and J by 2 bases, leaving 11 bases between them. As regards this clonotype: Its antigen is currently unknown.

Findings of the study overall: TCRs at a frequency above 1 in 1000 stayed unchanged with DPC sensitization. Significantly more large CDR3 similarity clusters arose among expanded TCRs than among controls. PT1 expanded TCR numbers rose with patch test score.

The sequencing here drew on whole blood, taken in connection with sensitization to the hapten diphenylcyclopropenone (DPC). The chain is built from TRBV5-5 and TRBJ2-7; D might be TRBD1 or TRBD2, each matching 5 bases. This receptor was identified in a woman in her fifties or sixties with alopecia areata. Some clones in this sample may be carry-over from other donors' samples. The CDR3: CASSFRDRAYEQYF. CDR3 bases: TGTGCCAGCAGCTTCCGGGACCGAGCCTACGAGCAGTACTTC.